The source of this TCR beta chain is a study of beta chain features in type 1 diabetes. Study conclusions and caveats: The naive, central memory and Treg TCRB repertoires showed an apparent similarity that was greater among patients than among healthy donors. Patients with type 1 diabetes showed fewer VDJ junction insertions and more deletions. Unsettled here was the matter of whether HLA type influences TCRB rearrangement.

It was via CD45RO/CCR7/CD25/CD127/CD95/CD27 that CD4+ naive, central memory, regulatory and stem cell-like memory cells were sorted. This clone was found a few times. Antigen specificity is unknown. At the DNA level, this CDR3 is encoded by other sequences in the same sample as well. Trimming shortened V by 3 bases and J by 1 base, and 6 bases separated the two germline ends. The CDR3 sequence is 14 residues long. CDR1 and CDR2 (germline): SEHNR, FQNEAQ (reference sequence). The whole isolated RNA underwent reverse transcription, so sequencing captured expressed TCRB transcripts. Here immunoSEQ multiplex PCR was the method, and the copy in TCRdb shows in-frame clones only, minus some. This sample has over 500,000 clones, with roughly a sixth found just once.

The genes are TRBV7-9 and TRBJ1-4; D is unresolved. The clonotype was recovered from a man aged 18 to 30 in good health. Sequenced sample: naive CD4+ T cells from blood. The CDR3 loop is CASSLDRTNEKLFF. DNA for the CDR3: TGTGCCAGCAGCTTGGATCGAACTAATGAAAAACTGTTTTTT. Together with reference TRBV7-9 and TRBJ1-4, the CDR3 gives the full variable domain: DTGVSQNPRHKITKRGQNVTFRCDPISEHNRLYWYRQTLGQGPEFLTYFQNEAQLEKSRLLSDRFSAERPKGSFSTLEIQRTEQGDSAMYLCASSLDRTNEKLFFGSGTQLSVL.